The rows below give T cell receptor beta chains drawn from one sample of a study of cytomegalovirus exposure and HLA in healthy donors. Repertoires were generated with immunoSEQ multiplex PCR, while TCRdb's copy carries only in-frame clones and drops some. The sample yields approximately 140,000 clones, 60% to 70% seen once. The material sequenced was PBMCs. All receptors derive from a woman aged 55-70 years in good health and CMV-seropositive. The CDR3 runs from the conserved cysteine through the conserved F or W. The order of the fields is J gene, V gene, clone size, D gene, CDR3 DNA, CDR3 protein. The D gene is left open where the match is weak. A clone size is listed for some rows: how often the clone was seen (once, few, many), or a class if it is expanded.

TRBJ1-1 TRBV28 few . TGTGCCAGCAGCCCCACGTCAGGGTGGCTGAATGAAGCTTTCTTT CASSPTSGWLNEAFF
TRBJ1-3 TRBV19 . . TGTGCCAGTACCGCGGACAGAGGGATGGGGACGACGGGTGGAAACACCATATATTTT CASTADRGMGTTGGNTIYF
TRBJ1-3 TRBV18 . . TGTGCCAGCTCACCGAGCTCTGGAAACACCATATATTTT CASSPSSGNTIYF
TRBJ2-2 TRBV7-7 few TRBD2 TGTGCCAGCAGCTTAGGAGCGGGAGGGTCCCGTAACGCCGGGGAGCTGTTTTTT CASSLGAGGSRNAGELFF
TRBJ2-3 TRBV7-9 . . TGTGCCAGCAGCTTAGCGGCTCAGGGGCCAGATACGCAGTATTTT CASSLAAQGPDTQYF
TRBJ2-2 TRBV4-3 . . TGCGCCAGCAGCCCCTCACTTAGCCACACCGGGGAGCTGTTTTTT CASSPSLSHTGELFF
TRBJ2-7 TRBV11-2 . TRBD1 TGTGCCAGCAGCTTAGCGGCAGGGGGACGGGAGCAGTACTTC CASSLAAGGREQYF
TRBJ2-3 TRBV19 . . TGTGCCAGTAGAGGACAGAGCACAGATACGCAGTATTTT CASRGQSTDTQYF
TRBJ2-2 TRBV6-6 . . TGTGCCAGCATCGAGCGGAGTTACACCGGGGAGCTGTTTTTT CASIERSYTGELFF
TRBJ1-2 TRBV5-8 . TRBD1 TGTGCCAGCAGCTCAACAGGGGTTCGGAACTATGGCTACACCTTC CASSSTGVRNYGYTF
TRBJ1-1 TRBV28 few . TGTGCCAGCAGTTCAGGCACTGAAGCTTTCTTT CASSSGTEAFF
TRBJ2-6 TRBV15 . . TGTGCCACCAGCAGAGACCTCAGGGCTGGGGCCAACGTCCTGACTTTC CATSRDLRAGANVLTF
TRBJ2-3 TRBV7-3 . . TGTGCCAGCAGCCCGGGGTGGGGGGTCAGCACAGATACGCAGTATTTT CASSPGWGVSTDTQYF
TRBJ2-7 TRBV25-1 . TRBD2 TGTGCCAGCAGTGAAACGGGACTAGCGGGCCCTTCCTCTTTCGAGCAGTACTTC CASSETGLAGPSSFEQYF
TRBJ2-7 TRBV28 once . TGTGCCAGCAGTTTTTCCTACTACGAGCAGTACTTC CASSFSYYEQYF
TRBJ2-3 TRBV25-1 . TRBD1 TGTGCCAGCAGTGAAGGGGTCAGGGGGTATCCAGATACGCAGTATTTT CASSEGVRGYPDTQYF
TRBJ2-5 TRBV9 few TRBD1 TGTGCCAGCAGCGTCCAGGGGGCCGAGGAGACCCAGTACTTC CASSVQGAEETQYF
TRBJ1-2 TRBV20-1 . . TGCAGTGCACAGGAGTCCCATGGCTACACCTTC CSAQESHGYTF
TRBJ1-2 TRBV9 few . TGTGCCAGCAGCGTAGAAGGGGCAGGGTCGGATGGCTACACCTTC CASSVEGAGSDGYTF
TRBJ1-2 TRBV28 . . TGTGCCAGCAGTGAACCGGGACATACGTATGGCTACACCTTC CASSEPGHTYGYTF
TRBJ2-3 TRBV6-5 . . TGTGCCAGCAGTTACGGAGGGTTGACAGATACGCAGTATTTT CASSYGGLTDTQYF
TRBJ2-3 TRBV28 once TRBD2 TGTGCCAGCAGGTCGCTAGCGGAGAGCAGTTATAGCACAGATACGCAGTATTTT CASRSLAESSYSTDTQYF
TRBJ2-7 TRBV30 few . TGTGCCTGGAGTGTAAGTGGGGCGGGACTGGCCTTTTTAGAGCAGTACTTC CAWSVSGAGLAFLEQYF
TRBJ1-1 TRBV7-2 . . TGTGCCAGCAGCCCCCAAGGACAAGAAGCTTTCTTT CASSPQGQEAFF
TRBJ1-3 TRBV7-9 . . TGTGCCAGCAGCTTAGACAGTCGCTCTGGAAACACCATATATTTT CASSLDSRSGNTIYF
TRBJ1-4 TRBV30 . . TGTGCCTGGAGCGTTCCGGAGGAGAGCGAAAAACTGTTTTTT CAWSVPEESEKLFF
TRBJ1-2 TRBV15 . TRBD1 TGTGCCACCAGCAGAGATTACACAGGGGGCAATGGCTACACCTTC CATSRDYTGGNGYTF
TRBJ2-1 TRBV7-3 once TRBD2 TGTGCCAGCAGCCAAACTAGCGGGAGAGGGAATGAGCAGTTCTTC CASSQTSGRGNEQFF
TRBJ2-7 TRBV2 . . TGTGCCAGCACCCCTCTCTACGAGCAGTACTTC CASTPLYEQYF
TRBJ2-1 TRBV30 . . TGTGCCTGGAGTGGCCCTAGCGTTGCGCAGTTCTTC CAWSGPSVAQFF
TRBJ2-1 TRBV5-1 few TRBD2 TGCGCCAGCAGCTTGACTAGCGGGGGGAGCTCCTACAATGAGCAGTTCTTC CASSLTSGGSSYNEQFF
TRBJ1-1 TRBV5-1 . . TGCGCCAGCAGCCCAACCCGGGACTTACATGAAGCTTTCTTT CASSPTRDLHEAFF
TRBJ1-5 TRBV19 . TRBD1 TGTCCGGACAGGGAAAAAAGCAATCAGCCCCAGCATTTT CPDREKSNQPQHF
TRBJ2-1 TRBV11-2 . TRBD2 TGTGCCAGCAGCTTAGATGGTCGAGGAGCGGGAGGACAATACAATGAGCAGTTCTTC CASSLDGRGAGGQYNEQFF
TRBJ2-5 TRBV29-1 . TRBD2 TGCAGCGTTGATATTCCTAGCGGGAGTAAACGGCAAGAGACCCAGTACTTC CSVDIPSGSKRQETQYF
TRBJ2-1 TRBV7-2 . TRBD1 TGTGCCAGCAGCTTGGGGACAGTTTACAATGAGCAGTTCTTC CASSLGTVYNEQFF
TRBJ1-2 TRBV28 . . TGTGCCTGCAGTTTTCTACAGGGAATAGTCTATGGCTACACCTTC CACSFLQGIVYGYTF
TRBJ2-7 TRBV20-1 few TRBD1 TGCAGCTACAGGGGACCCTACGAGCAGTACTTC CSYRGPYEQYF
TRBJ2-1 TRBV7-9 . . TGTGCCAGCAGCTGGGACTGGACGGCCTACAATGAGCAGTTCTTC CASSWDWTAYNEQFF
TRBJ2-2 TRBV5-1 . TRBD2 TGCGCCAGCAGCAGGTCACTAGCGGGAGAAACCGGGGAGCTGTTTTTT CASSRSLAGETGELFF